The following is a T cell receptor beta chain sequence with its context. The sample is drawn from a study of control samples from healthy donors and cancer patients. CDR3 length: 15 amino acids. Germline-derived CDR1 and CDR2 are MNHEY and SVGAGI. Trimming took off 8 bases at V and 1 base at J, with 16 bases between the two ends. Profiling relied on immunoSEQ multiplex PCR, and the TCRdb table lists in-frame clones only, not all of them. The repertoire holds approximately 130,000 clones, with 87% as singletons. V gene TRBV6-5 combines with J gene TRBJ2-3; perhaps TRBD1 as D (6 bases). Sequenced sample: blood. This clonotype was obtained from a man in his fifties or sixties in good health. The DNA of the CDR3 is TGTGCCAGCTCTTTCCGGGACATACGCACAGATACGCAGTATTTT. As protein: CASSFRDIRTDTQYF.